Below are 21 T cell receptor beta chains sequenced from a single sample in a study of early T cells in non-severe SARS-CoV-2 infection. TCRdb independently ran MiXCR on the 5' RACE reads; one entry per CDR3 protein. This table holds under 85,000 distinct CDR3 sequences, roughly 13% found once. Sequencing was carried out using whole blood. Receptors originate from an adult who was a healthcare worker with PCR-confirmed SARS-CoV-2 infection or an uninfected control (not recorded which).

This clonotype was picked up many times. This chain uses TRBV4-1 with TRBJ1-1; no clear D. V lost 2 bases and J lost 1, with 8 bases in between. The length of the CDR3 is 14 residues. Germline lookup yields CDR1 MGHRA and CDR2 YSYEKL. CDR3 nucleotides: TGCGCCAGCAGCCAAAGGCAGACGAACACTGAAGCTTTCTTT. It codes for CASSQRQTNTEAFF.

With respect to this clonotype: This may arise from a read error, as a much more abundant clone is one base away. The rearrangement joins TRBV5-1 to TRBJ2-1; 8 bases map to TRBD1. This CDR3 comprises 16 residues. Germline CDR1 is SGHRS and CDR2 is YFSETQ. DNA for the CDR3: TGCTCCAGCAGCACCCTACAGGGGGGACGGTTCAATGAGCAGTTCTTC. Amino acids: CSSSTLQGGRFNEQFF.

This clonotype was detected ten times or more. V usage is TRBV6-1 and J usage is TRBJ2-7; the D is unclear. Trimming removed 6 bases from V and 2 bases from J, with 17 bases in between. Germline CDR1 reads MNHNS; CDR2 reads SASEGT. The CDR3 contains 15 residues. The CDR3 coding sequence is TGTGCCAGCAGGGATCCCGGCCAAGCGCCCTACGAGCAGTACTTC. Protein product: CASRDPGQAPYEQYF.

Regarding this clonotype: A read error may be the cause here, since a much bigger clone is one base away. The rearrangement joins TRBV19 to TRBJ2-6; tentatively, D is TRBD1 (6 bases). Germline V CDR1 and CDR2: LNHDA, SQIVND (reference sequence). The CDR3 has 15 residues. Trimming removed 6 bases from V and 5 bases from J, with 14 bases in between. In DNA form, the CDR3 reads TGTGCCAGTAGATGGGGGCAGTCTAGGGCCAACGTCCTGACTTTC. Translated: CASRWGQSRANVLTF. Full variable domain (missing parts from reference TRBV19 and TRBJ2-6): DGGITQSPKYLFRKEGQNVTLSCEQNLNHDAMYWYRQDPGQGLRLIYYSQIVNDFQKGDIAEGYSVSREKKESFPLTVTSAQKNPTAFYLCASRWGQSRANVLTFGAGSRLTVL.

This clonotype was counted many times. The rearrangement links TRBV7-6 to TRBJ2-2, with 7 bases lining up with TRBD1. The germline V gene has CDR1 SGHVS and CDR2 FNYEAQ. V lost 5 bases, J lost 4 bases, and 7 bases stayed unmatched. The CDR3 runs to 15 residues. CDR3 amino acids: CASSPQGFGTGELFF. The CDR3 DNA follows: TGTGCCAGCAGCCCACAGGGGTTTGGCACCGGGGAGCTGTTTTTT.

The CDR3 bases are TGCGCCAGCAGCTTCCCGCCCCGCGGCCGTCCAGATACGCAGTATTTT. Its protein is CASSFPPRGRPDTQYF. The gene calls are TRBV4-1 and TRBJ2-3; no clear D. The V and J ends lost 5 bases and 4 bases respectively, with 19 bases between them. Germline assignment: CDR1 MGHRA and CDR2 YSYEKL. The CDR3 loop spans 16 amino acids.

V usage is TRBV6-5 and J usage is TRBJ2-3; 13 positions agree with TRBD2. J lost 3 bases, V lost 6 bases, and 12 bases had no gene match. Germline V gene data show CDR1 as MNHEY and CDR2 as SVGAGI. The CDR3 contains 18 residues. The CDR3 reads CASRRAPGTSGVTDTQYF. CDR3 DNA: TGTGCCAGCAGGCGTGCCCCCGGGACTAGCGGGGTGACAGATACGCAGTATTTT.

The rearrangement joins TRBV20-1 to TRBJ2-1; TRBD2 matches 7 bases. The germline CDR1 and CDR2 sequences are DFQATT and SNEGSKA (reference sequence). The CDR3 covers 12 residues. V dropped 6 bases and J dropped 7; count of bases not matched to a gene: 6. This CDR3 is CSALGRANEQFF. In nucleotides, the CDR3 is TGCAGTGCCCTAGGGAGGGCAAATGAGCAGTTCTTC.

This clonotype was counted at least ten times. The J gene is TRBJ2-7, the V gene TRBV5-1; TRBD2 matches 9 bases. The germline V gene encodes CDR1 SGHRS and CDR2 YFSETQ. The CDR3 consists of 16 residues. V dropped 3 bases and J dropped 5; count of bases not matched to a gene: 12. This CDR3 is CASSWVSGGSLDEQYF. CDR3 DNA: TGCGCCAGCAGCTGGGTTAGCGGGGGCAGTTTGGACGAGCAGTACTTC.

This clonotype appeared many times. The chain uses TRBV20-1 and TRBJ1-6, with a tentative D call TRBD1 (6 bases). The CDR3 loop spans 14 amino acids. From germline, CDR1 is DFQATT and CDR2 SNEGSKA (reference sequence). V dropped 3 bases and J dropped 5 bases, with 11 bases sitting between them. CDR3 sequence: CSASRAGDNSPLHF. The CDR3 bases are TGCAGTGCTAGTCGCGCAGGGGATAATTCACCCCTCCACTTT.

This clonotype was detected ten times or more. The CDR3 loop reads CASSIGVSGELFF. Written as DNA, the CDR3 is TGTGCCAGTAGTATAGGAGTCAGCGGGGAGCTGTTTTTT. This chain joins TRBV19 and TRBJ2-2; D gene ambiguous. Trimming left V 1 base short and J 7 bases short, with 7 bases between. This CDR3 has 13 residues. Germline loops: CDR1 LNHDA, CDR2 SQIVND (reference sequence).

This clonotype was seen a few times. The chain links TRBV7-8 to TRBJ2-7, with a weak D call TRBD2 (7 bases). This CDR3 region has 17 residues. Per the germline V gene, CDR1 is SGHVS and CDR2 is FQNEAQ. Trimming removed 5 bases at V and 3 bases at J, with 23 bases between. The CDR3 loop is CASSQSITGSGIYEQYF. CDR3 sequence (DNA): TGTGCCAGCAGCCAATCGATAACAGGGAGCGGGATCTACGAGCAGTACTTC.

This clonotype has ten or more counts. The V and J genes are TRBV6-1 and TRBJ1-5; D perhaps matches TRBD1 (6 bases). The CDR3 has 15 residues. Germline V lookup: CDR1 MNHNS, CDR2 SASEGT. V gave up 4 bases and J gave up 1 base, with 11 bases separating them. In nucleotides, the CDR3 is TGTGCCAGCAGTGTCGCAGGGGTGAGCAATCAGCCCCAGCATTTT. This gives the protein CASSVAGVSNQPQHF.

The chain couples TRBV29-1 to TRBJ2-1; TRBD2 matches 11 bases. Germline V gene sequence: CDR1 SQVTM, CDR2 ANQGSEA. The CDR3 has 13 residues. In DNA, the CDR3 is TGCAGTTTTGTGACTAGCGGGGTCCATGAGCAGTTCTTC. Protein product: CSFVTSGVHEQFF.

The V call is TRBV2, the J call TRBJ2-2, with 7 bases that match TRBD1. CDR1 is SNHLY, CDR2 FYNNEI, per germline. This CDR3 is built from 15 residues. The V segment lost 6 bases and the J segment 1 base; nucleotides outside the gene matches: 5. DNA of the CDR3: TGTGCCAGCAGGATGGACAGGCTGAACACCGGGGAGCTGTTTTTT. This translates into CASRMDRLNTGELFF.

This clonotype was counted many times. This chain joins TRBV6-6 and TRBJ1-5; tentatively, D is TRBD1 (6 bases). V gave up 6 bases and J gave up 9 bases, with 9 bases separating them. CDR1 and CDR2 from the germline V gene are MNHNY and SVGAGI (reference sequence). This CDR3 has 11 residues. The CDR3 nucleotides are TGTGCCAGCAGGCTAGGGGGGCCCCAGCATTTT. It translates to CASRLGGPQHF.

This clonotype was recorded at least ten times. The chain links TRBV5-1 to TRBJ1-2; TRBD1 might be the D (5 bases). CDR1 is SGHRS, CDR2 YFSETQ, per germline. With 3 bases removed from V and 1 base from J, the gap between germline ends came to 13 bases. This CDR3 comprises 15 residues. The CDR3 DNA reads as TGCGCCAGCAGCTACTTCCGGGACGTTAACTATGGCTACACCTTC. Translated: CASSYFRDVNYGYTF. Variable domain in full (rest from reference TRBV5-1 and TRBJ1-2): KAGVTQTPRYLIKTRGQQVTLSCSPISGHRSVSWYQQTPGQGLQFLFEYFSETQRNKGNFPGRFSGRQFSNSRSEMNVSTLELGDSALYLCASSYFRDVNYGYTFGSGTRLTVV.

The CDR3 nucleotides are TGCGCCAGCAGCTACCGGGACGGCAGACTAGCGAGGAACGAGCAGTACTTC. It is translated as CASSYRDGRLARNEQYF. V gene TRBV4-1 combines with J gene TRBJ2-7; 8 bases fit TRBD2. The CDR3 length is 17 residues. Germline trimming cut 5 bases from V and 5 bases from J; bases unmatched to any gene: 17. Germline V gene lookup returns CDR1 MGHRA and CDR2 YSYEKL.

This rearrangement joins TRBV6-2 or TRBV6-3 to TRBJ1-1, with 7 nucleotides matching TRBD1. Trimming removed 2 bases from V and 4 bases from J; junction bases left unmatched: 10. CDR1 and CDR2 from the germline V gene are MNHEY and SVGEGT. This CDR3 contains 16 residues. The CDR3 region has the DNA TGTGCCAGCAGTTACATCAGGGGGGGTGGTAGCACTGAAGCTTTCTTT. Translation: CASSYIRGGGSTEAFF.

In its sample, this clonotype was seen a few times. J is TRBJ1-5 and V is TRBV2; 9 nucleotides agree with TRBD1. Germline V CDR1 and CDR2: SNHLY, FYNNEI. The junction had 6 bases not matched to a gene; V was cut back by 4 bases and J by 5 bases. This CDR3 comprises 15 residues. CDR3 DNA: TGTGCCAGCAGTGGTACAGGGGGCTGGGATCAGCCCCAGCATTTT. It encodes CASSGTGGWDQPQHF. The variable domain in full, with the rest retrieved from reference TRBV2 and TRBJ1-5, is EPEVTQTPSHQVTQMGQEVILRCVPISNHLYFYWYRQILGQKVEFLVSFYNNEISEKSEIFDDQFSVERPDGSNFTLKIRSTKLEDSAMYFCASSGTGGWDQPQHFGDGTRLSIL.

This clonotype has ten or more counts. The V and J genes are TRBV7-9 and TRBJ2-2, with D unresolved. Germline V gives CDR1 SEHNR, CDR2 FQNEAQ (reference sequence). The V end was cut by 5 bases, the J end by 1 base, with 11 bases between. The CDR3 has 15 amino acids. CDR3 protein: CASSHRPKNTGELFF. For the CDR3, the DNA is TGTGCCAGCAGCCACCGACCTAAGAACACCGGGGAGCTGTTTTTT. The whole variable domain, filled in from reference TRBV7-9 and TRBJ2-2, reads DTGVSQNPRHKITKRGQNVTFRCDPISEHNRLYWYRQTLGQGPEFLTYFQNEAQLEKSRLLSDRFSAERPKGSFSTLEIQRTEQGDSAMYLCASSHRPKNTGELFFGEGSRLTVL.